This T cell receptor (beta chain) was sequenced during a study of OX40 agonist ivuxolimab in advanced cancers. Regarding the complete study: Ivuxolimab, which targeted the costimulatory receptor OX40 (CD134), was an agonistic, fully human IgG2 monoclonal antibody. The point of sequencing TCRbeta in the periphery was to test whether ivuxolimab changed TCR sequence diversity and drove clonal T-cell expansion. The paper reports the monotherapy dose-escalation portion (N = 52 patients) of the phase I ivuxolimab trial. Partial responses occurred in three dose-escalation patients, of whom one had hepatocellular carcinoma and two had cutaneous melanoma. Intravenous ivuxolimab was administered to patients every 2 weeks at six dose levels: 0.01, 0.1, 0.3, 1.5, 3 and 10 mg/kg. Among the approximately 50 dose-escalation patients, some 19 had hepatocellular carcinoma, about 15 melanoma, 9 renal cell carcinoma and 9 head and neck cancer. In the dose-escalation cohort, 70% to 90% of patients were male, and the mean age was around 60 years with a range of 23 to 79. Prior anti-PD-1, anti-PD-L1 or anti-CTLA-4 therapy was permitted, and 30% to 50% of dose-escalation patients had received checkpoint inhibitors. On the study overall, not on this receptor specifically: On average, CD8+ T cells showed more expanded clones than CD4+ T cells after ivuxolimab. Low levels of normalized T-cell clonal expansion were also seen in some nonresponding patients. Antigen specificity was not determined for the clonally expanded peripheral T cells. At doses of 0.1 to 3.0 mg/kg, clonal expansion of both CD4+ and CD8+ blood T cells was observed from baseline to week 6. Partial responders in the 0.1-3.0 mg/kg groups had among the lowest normalized peripheral clonal expansion, especially among CD8+ T cells.

The trial excluded patients who had a history of autoimmune disease or who were on systemic immunosuppression. Peripheral blood for TCR sequencing was drawn from every dose cohort at baseline, at cycle 4 day 1 and at cycle 7 day 1. The samples were taken from a phase I, first-in-human, multicenter, open-label dose-escalation trial of ivuxolimab. Adults with locally advanced or metastatic melanoma, renal cell carcinoma, hepatocellular carcinoma or head and neck squamous cell carcinoma were enrolled in the trial. Before TCR sequencing, CD4+ and CD8+ T cells were separately sorted from peripheral blood. CDR1 and CDR2 are drawn from the germline V gene: SGHVS, FQNEAQ. The V end gives up 7 bases and the J end 3 bases, leaving 18 bases in the junction not matched to a gene. The CDR3 holds 19 amino acids from the cysteine to the phenylalanine. CDR3 DNA is the only sequence kept; it has 57 bases, read in frame from the first base.

Comment on this clone: The specificity of this receptor is unknown. No much larger clone exists at a distance of one base, and base qualities are not known.

For sequencing of the TCRbeta CDR3 region, genomic DNA was extracted from the sorted cells. The immunoSEQ Assay was used for sequencing of TCRbeta CDR3 regions. TCRdb retrieved this table from immuneACCESS and kept in-frame rearrangements only. Not all clones are present; in checked studies, unresolved V genes account for under half, and no reason is known for the remainder. For this sample there are approximately 100,000 clones; over 85% appear just once. The top ten clonotypes cover roughly 0.8% of the sample. The clonotype originates from an adult with an advanced solid tumor such as melanoma, head and neck, liver or kidney cancer. The source was CD4+ or CD8+ T cells sorted from blood, collected in a trial of the OX40 agonist ivuxolimab. The V and J segments used are TRBV7-8 and TRBJ1-5; 10 bases in the junction line up with TRBD1. The sequenced DNA is TGTGCCAGCACCCCAAGGGACAGGGGAACGTCAACTAACAATCAGCCCCAGCATTTT. It encodes CASTPRDRGTSTNNQPQHF. Extended through the reference TRBV7-8 and TRBJ1-5 proteins, this CDR3 yields the full variable domain: GAGVSQSPRYKVAKRGQDVALRCDPISGHVSLFWYQQALGQGPEFLTYFQNEAQLDKSGLPSDRFFAERPEGSVSTLKIQRTQQEDSAVYLCASTPRDRGTSTNNQPQHFGDGTRLSIL.